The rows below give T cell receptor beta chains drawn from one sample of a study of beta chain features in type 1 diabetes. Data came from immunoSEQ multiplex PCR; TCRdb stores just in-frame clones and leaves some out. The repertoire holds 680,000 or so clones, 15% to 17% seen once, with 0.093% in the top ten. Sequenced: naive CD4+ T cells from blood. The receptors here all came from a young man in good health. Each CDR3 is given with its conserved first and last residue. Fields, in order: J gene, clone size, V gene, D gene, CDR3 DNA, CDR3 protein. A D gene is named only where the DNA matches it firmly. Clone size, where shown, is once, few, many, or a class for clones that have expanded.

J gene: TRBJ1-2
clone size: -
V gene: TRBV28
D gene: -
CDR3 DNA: TGTGCCAGCAGTTCCGGGGCTAACTATGGCTACACCTTC
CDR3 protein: CASSSGANYGYTF

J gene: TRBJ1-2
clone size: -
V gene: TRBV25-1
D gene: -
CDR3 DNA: TGTGCCAGCAGTGAAGGAGGGGCTGACTATGGCTACACCTTC
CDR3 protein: CASSEGGADYGYTF

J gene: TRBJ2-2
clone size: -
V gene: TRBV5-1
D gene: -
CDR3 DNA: TGCGCCAGCAGCTTAGGGTCGGCAAACACCGGGGAGCTGTTTTTT
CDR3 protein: CASSLGSANTGELFF

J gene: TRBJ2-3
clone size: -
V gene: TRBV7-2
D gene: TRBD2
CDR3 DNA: TGTGCCAGCAGCTTGGGACTAGCGGGAGGCCCAGATACGCAGTATTTT
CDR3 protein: CASSLGLAGGPDTQYF

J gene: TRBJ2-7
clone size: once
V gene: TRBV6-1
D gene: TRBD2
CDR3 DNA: TGTGCCTCGAGCGGGGGGGCCACTTACGAGCAGTACTTC
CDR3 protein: CASSGGATYEQYF

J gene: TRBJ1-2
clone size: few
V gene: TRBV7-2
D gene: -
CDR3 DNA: TGTGCCAGCAGCTTAACCCGGACAGAGTATGGCTACACCTTC
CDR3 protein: CASSLTRTEYGYTF

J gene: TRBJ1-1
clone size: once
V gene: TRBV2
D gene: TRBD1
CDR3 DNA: TGTGCCAGCATCTTTTACGGCAGGGGGACTGAAGCTTTCTTT
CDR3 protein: CASIFYGRGTEAFF

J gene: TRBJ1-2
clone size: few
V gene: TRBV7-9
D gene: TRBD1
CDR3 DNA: TGTGCCAGCAGCAGGGGACAGGGGAGCTATGGCTACACCTTC
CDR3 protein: CASSRGQGSYGYTF

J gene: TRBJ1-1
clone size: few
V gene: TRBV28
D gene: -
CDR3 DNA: TGTGCCAGCAGTACCGATTGGGCGAACACTGAAGCTTTCTTT
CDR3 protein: CASSTDWANTEAFF

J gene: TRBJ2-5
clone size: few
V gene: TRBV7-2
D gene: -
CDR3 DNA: TGTGCCAGCAACAGGATCAGGGCCACACAAGAGACCCAGTACTTC
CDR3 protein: CASNRIRATQETQYF

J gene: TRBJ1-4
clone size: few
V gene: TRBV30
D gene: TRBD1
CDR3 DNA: TGTGCCTGGAGAAAGACAGGGACAACTAATGAAAAACTGTTTTTT
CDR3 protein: CAWRKTGTTNEKLFF

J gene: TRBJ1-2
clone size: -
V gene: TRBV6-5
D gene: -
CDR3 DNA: TGTGCCAGCAGACCCGGGTCACTGAGGAACTACACCTTC
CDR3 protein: CASRPGSLRNYTF

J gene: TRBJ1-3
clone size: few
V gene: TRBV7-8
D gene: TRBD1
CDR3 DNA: TGTGCCAGCTGGCGGGACAGGGGGCCCCTCTCTGGAAACACCATATATTTT
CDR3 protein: CASWRDRGPLSGNTIYF

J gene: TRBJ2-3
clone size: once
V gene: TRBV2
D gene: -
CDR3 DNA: TGTGCCAGCAGTGAAGCCACGGGAAGCACAGATACGCAGTATTTT
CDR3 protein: CASSEATGSTDTQYF

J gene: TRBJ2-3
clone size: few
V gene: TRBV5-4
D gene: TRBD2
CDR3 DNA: TGTGCCAGCAGCCCGATAGCGGGAGGGGATACGCAGTATTTT
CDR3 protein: CASSPIAGGDTQYF

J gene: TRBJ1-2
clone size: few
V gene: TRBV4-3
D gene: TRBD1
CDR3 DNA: TGCGCCAGCAGCCAAGGCAGACAGGGTTCGAACTATGGCTACACCTTC
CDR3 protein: CASSQGRQGSNYGYTF

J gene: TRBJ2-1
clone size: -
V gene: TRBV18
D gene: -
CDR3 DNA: TGTGCCAGCTCACTGACGGCAGATTCGGGCAATGAGCAGTTCTTC
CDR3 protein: CASSLTADSGNEQFF

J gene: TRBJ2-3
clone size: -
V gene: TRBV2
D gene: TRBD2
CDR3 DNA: TGTGCCAGTCGACTAGCGGGGACCACAGATACGCAGTATTTT
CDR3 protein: CASRLAGTTDTQYF

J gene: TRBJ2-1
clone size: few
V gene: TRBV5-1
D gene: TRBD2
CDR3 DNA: TGCGCCAGCAGCGGGGGACTAGGGTACAATGAGCAGTTCTTC
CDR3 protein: CASSGGLGYNEQFF

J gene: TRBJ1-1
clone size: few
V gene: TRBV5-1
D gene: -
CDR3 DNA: TGCGCCAGCAGCTTGTTGGCGTTAAAAAGCACTGAAGCTTTCTTT
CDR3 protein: CASSLLALKSTEAFF

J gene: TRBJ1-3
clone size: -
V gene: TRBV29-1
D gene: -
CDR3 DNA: TGCAGCGCCACGGGACGGGGCTCTGGAAACACCATATATTTT
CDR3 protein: CSATGRGSGNTIYF

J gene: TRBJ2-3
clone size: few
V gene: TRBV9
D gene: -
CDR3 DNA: TGTGCCAGCAGCGCGGACCCAAGCACAGATACGCAGTATTTT
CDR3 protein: CASSADPSTDTQYF

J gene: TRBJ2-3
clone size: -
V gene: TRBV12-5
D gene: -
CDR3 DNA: TGTGCTAGTGGTCCCTCGGGGGCAGATACGCAGTATTTT
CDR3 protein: CASGPSGADTQYF

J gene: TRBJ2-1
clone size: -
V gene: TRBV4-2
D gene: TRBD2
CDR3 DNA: TGTGCCAGCAGCCAAGATAGCGGGAGAATGAATGAGCAGTTCTTC
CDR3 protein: CASSQDSGRMNEQFF

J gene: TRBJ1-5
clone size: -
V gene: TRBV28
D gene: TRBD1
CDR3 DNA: TGTGCCAGCAGCCCTGGACAGGGGTGGGGACAGCCCCAGCATTTT
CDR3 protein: CASSPGQGWGQPQHF

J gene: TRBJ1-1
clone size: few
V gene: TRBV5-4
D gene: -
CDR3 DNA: TGTGCCAGCAGCTTATCGGGCAGGGATTACACTGAAGCTTTCTTT
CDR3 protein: CASSLSGRDYTEAFF

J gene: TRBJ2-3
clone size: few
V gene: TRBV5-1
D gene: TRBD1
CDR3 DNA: TGCGCCAGCTCCCCCGGGACAGGGGGCGCAGATACGCAGTATTTT
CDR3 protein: CASSPGTGGADTQYF

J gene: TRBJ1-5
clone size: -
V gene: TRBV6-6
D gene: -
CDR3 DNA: TGTGCCAGCAGGATCGACAGTAGCAATCAGCCCCAGCATTTT
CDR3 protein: CASRIDSSNQPQHF

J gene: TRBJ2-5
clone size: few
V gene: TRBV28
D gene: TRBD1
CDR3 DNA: TGTGCCAGCAGTCCCCTTGGACAGGGAGGAGAGACCCAGTACTTC
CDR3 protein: CASSPLGQGGETQYF

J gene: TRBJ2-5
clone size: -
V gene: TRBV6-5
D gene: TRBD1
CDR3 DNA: TGTGCCAGCAGTTACTCCGGGACAGGGGGTCAAGAGACCCAGTACTTC
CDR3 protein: CASSYSGTGGQETQYF

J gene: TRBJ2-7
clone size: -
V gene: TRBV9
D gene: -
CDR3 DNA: TGTGCCAGCAGCGCTAGGGGCTGGGACGGGATTTACGAGCAGTACTTC
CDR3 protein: CASSARGWDGIYEQYF

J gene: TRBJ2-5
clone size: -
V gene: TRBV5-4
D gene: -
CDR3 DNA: TGTGCCAGCAGCTCCGACAGGTTGGGGGAGACCCAGTACTTC
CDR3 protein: CASSSDRLGETQYF

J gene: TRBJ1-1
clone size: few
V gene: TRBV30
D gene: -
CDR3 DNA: TGTGCCTTCACCAGACAGCCGAACACTGAAGCTTTCTTT
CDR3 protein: CAFTRQPNTEAFF

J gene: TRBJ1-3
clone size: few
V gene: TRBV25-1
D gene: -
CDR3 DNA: TGTGCCAGCAGTGGCGGGGGGTGGAACACCATATATTTT
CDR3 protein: CASSGGGWNTIYF

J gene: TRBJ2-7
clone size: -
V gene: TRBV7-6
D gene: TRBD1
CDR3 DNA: TGTGCCAGCAGCGCCGCCAGGGGGCCGGGGTACGAGCAGTACTTC
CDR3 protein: CASSAARGPGYEQYF

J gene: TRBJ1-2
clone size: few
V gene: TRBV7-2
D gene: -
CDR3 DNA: TGTGCCAGCAGCCCCACAGCTTCTAACTATGGCTACACCTTC
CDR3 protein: CASSPTASNYGYTF

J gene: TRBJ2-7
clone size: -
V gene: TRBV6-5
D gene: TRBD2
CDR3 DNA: TGTGCCAGCAGTCACTCGTACAGCGGGACCTACGAGCAGTACTTC
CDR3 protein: CASSHSYSGTYEQYF

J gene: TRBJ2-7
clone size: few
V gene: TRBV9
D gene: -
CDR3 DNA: TGTGCCAGCAGCGCGGGAGAGGGGGCGCCATACGAGCAGTACTTC
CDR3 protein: CASSAGEGAPYEQYF

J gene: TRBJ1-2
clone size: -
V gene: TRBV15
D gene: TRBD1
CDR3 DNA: TGTGCCACCAGCAGAGCCCCAGGGACAGGAGGCTATGGCTACACCTTC
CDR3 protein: CATSRAPGTGGYGYTF

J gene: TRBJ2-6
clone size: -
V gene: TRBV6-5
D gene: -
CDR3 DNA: TGTGCCAGCAGTTTCGCCGGGACAGCCAACGTCCTGACTTTC
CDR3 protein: CASSFAGTANVLTF

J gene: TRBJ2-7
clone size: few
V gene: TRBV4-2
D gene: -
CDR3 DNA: TGTGCCAGCAGCCAAGGGCAGGGCTCCTACGAGCAGTACTTC
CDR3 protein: CASSQGQGSYEQYF

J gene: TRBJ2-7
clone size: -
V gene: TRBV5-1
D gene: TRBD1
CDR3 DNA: TGCGCCAGCAGCTCCATGCCTCACGGGACAGCCTCCTACGAGCAGTACTTC
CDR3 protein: CASSSMPHGTASYEQYF

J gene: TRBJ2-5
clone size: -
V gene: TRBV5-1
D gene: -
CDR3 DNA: TGCGCCAGCAGCTTGGGCGGGCCCGGGGAGACCCAGTACTTC
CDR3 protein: CASSLGGPGETQYF

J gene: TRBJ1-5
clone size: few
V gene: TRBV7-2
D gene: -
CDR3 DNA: TGTGCCAGCAGCTTAAAAGGGTTGGGCAATCAGCCCCAGCATTTT
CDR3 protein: CASSLKGLGNQPQHF

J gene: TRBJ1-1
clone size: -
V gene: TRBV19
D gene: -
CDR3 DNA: TGTGCCAGTAGCCCCGGGACGGGAAACACTGAAGCTTTCTTT
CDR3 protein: CASSPGTGNTEAFF

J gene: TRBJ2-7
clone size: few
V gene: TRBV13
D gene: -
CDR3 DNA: TGTGCCAGCAGCGGCCGACAGAGCTACGAGCAGTACTTC
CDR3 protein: CASSGRQSYEQYF

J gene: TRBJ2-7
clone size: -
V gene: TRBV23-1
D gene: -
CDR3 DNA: TGCGCCAGCAGTTTAGGGAAAAGGAGTTTCTACGAGCAGTACTTC
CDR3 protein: CASSLGKRSFYEQYF